Below are 2 T cell receptor beta chains sequenced from a single sample in a study of gammadelta T cells during hepatitis C antiviral therapy. Treatment meaning: sofosbuvir plus ledipasvir, interferon-free. PCR of about 24-32 cycles generated the TRG and TRD CDR3 amplicons. mRNA from sorted cells was used for cDNA synthesis. One entry per CDR3 protein results from TCRdb running MiXCR on the reads. Here the sample table reports a couple of distinct CDR3 sequences. Sequencing was performed on Vgamma9-negative gamma-delta T cells from peripheral blood, taken at week 48 follow-up after direct-acting antiviral therapy. The receptors derive from an adult with chronic hepatitis C.

Turning to this clonotype: This beta chain is an off-target read within a library intended for delta chains, so its frequency means little. V usage is TRBV6-1 and J usage is TRBJ2-1, with 7 bases matching TRBD2. The CDR3 has 14 residues. The V and J ends lost 3 bases and 9 bases, in that order; junction bases with no gene match: 8. Germline lookup yields CDR1 MNHNS and CDR2 SASEGT. CDR3 in amino acids: CASSDGGDYAEQFF. In DNA, the CDR3 is TGTGCCAGCAGTGATGGGGGGGACTATGCTGAGCAGTTCTTC.

A remark on this clonotype: An end of the junction does not agree with germline; a read error may underlie this. In a library made to pick up delta chains, this beta chain is a stray read with a size that means little. This chain uses TRBV28 with TRBJ2-7, with 10 bases lining up with TRBD1. The CDR3 is 13 residues long. Per the germline V gene, CDR1 is MDHEN and CDR2 is SYDVKM. CDR3 sequence reads: CASRTGGGDEQYF. CDR3 bases: TGTGCTAGCAGGACAGGGGGAGGGGATGAACAGTACTTC.